This TCR beta chain emerged from a study of beta chain features in type 1 diabetes. A note on this clone: What it binds is not known.

Sequencing targeted expressed TCRB transcripts, as all isolated RNA had been reverse transcribed. Profiled with immunoSEQ multiplex PCR; TCRdb holds only in-frame clones, not every one. The table records about 360,000 clones, around 12% of them present only once. Donors underwent one heparinised blood draw, around 120 mL on average. Cell sorting via CD45RO/CCR7/CD25/CD127/CD95/CD27 was performed to obtain CD4+ naive, central memory, regulatory and stem cell-like memory cells. Sorted cells reached over 95% purity in every population. Findings and limits, study-wide: Researchers report that Type 1 diabetes patients had moderately but significantly shorter TCRB CDR3s across all four CD4+ subsets.

Germline CDR1 is MNHEY and CDR2 is SVGAGI. The CDR3 consists of 15 residues. V gave up 8 bases and J gave up 4 bases; unmatched junction bases: 14. The chain joins TRBV6-5 to TRBJ2-7, with 7 positions matching TRBD1. Sequencing used naive CD4+ T cells from blood. This TCR was recovered from a woman in her late teens or twenties with type 1 diabetes. CDR3 sequence reads: CASCAGTAFTYEQYF. In nucleotides, the CDR3 is TGTGCCAGCTGCGCCGGGACAGCCTTCACGTACGAGCAGTACTTC.